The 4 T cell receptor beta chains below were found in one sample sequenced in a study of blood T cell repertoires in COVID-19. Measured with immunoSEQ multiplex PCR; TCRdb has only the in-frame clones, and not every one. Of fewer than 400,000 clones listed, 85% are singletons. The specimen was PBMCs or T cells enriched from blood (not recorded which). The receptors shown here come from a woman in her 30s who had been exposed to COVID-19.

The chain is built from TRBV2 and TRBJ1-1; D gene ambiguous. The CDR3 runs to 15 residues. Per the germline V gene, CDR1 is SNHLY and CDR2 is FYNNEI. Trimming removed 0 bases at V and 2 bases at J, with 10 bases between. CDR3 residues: CASSEAGSGNTEAFF. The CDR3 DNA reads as TGTGCCAGCAGTGAAGCGGGCAGTGGAAACACTGAAGCTTTCTTT.

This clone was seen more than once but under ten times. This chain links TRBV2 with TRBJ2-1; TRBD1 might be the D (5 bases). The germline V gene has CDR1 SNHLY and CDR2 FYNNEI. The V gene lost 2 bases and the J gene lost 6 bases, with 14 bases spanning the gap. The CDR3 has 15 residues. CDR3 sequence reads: CASSELARGFNEQFF. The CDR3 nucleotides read TGTGCCAGCAGTGAATTGGCTAGGGGTTTCAATGAGCAGTTCTTC.

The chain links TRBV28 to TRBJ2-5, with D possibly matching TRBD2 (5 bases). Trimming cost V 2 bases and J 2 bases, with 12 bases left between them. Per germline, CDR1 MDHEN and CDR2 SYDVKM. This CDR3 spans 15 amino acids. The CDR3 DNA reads TGTGCCAGCAGTTTAGGATGCGGGTTGCAAGAGACCCAGTACTTC. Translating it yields CASSLGCGLQETQYF. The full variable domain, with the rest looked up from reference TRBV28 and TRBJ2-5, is DVKVTQSSRYLVKRTGEKVFLECVQDMDHENMFWYRQDPGLGLRLIYFSYDVKMKEKGDIPEGYSVSREKKERFSLILESASTNQTSMYLCASSLGCGLQETQYFGPGTRLLVL.

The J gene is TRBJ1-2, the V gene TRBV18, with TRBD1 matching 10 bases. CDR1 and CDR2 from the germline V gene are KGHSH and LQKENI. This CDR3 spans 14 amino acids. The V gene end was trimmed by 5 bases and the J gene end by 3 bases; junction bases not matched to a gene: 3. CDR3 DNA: TGTGCCAGCTCAGGAGGGACAGGGGACTATGGCTACACCTTC. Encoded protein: CASSGGTGDYGYTF.